This T cell receptor beta chain is from a study of response to subunit inactivated influenza vaccine (dated by TCRdb to 2016 to 2019). Regarding the research as a whole: The study used deep quantitative T cell receptor repertoire profiling to track responses to a trivalent subunit inactivated influenza vaccine. Study-wide conclusions, independent of this receptor: It was suggested by the authors that each seasonal influenza vaccination may recruit only a limited number of new T cells.

Receptors were amplified or captured by RT-PCR. This sample was sequenced with an Illumina HiSeq 2500. TCRdb cleaned the public reads at Q25 with fastp, built clones with MiXCR and kept in-frame beta chains. Rows matching on CDR3 protein sequence are summarized as one entry with the most common DNA and genes. Present in this sample are a few hundred thousand distinct CDR3 sequences, around 11% of which were seen just once. Approximately 10% of the sample lies in the top ten. As to this clonotype: The antigen this receptor binds is unknown. No clone much larger than this one lies a single base away; base qualities are absent.

Inclusive of the bounding cysteine and phenylalanine, the CDR3 is 14 residues long. CDR3 DNA is the only sequence kept; it has 42 bases, read in frame from the first base. From V the trimming removes 4 bases and from J it removes 3 bases, while the gene matches leave 4 bases of the junction unaccounted for. For CDR1 and CDR2, the germline V gene lists SGHVS and FQNEAQ. Separately, the same data were catalogued under a study of T cells expressing NK-cell markers. The second paper further reports: The TCR beta cDNA libraries were made using 5'RACE template switching, a step that added both a universal primer site and unique molecular identifiers. Three sorted T-cell subsets (CD3+CD56+NKG2C+, CD3+CD56+NKG2C- and CD3+CD56-NKG2C+) from about 8 donors had their TCR beta-chain repertoires profiled. Among the eight sequenced donors, seven were HCMV-seropositive and one was HCMV-seronegative. To restrict sorting to alphabetaTCR-expressing T cells, an anti-gammadeltaTCR antibody was added in several experiments. In a handful of donors, the dominant CD3+CD56+NKG2C+ clonotypes were found to rank among the top 10 CD8+ clonotypes and to make up roughly 1.0-7.5% of CD8+ T cells. Those dominant clonotypes were again the most abundant among CD3+CD56-NKG2C+ cells in a handful of donors, at roughly 28.3-65%. Whether the expanded NKG2C-expressing T cell clones were specific for HCMV antigens was left unclear. The study sequenced eight donors, all healthy volunteers chosen at random: three men and five women. A commercial ELISA kit detecting HCMV-specific IgG in serum was used to determine HCMV serostatus. Ficoll density gradient centrifugation was used to isolate peripheral blood mononuclear cells from blood. For five or six donors, unsorted PBMC were also used to sequence bulk peripheral blood T-cell repertoires. Synthesis of cDNA was primed from the TCR beta constant segment and was followed by two consecutive PCR amplification steps. Illumina HiSeq 2000/2500, MiSeq or NextSeq was used to sequence libraries as 2 x 150 bp reads. MIGEC was used to demultiplex reads and group reads by UMI, and MiTCR was used to assemble and quantify clonotypes. To exclude erroneous sequences, only TCR cDNA sequences supported by at least two reads were retained. The tcR package was used for downstream repertoire analysis, and clonotypes were matched across fractions by CDR3 nucleotide sequence plus V segment. VDJmatch was used to annotate antigen specificity against VDJdb, with one amino acid substitution in CDR3 permitted.

This chain joins TRBV7-8 to TRBJ2-3; 7 middle bases align to TRBD1. This TCR derives from a man aged 45-60 years who received an inactivated influenza vaccine. Donor details come from another sample of the same person, matched by shared clones. The specimen was PBMCs from blood, collected on the day of vaccination. The DNA sequence is as follows: TGTGCCAGCAGCTCCAGGGGGAAGACAGATACGCAGTATTTT. Translated, it reads CASSSRGKTDTQYF.